The 18 T cell receptor beta chains reported below all come from one sample, sequenced in a study of spatial heterogeneity in lung cancer. Study-wide results and caveats: In tumors, expanded intratumoral alpha and beta TCR counts tracked mutation counts.

The antigens for these receptors are not known. A single record per CDR3 protein comes from TCRdb applying MiXCR to the 5' RACE reads. In the table there are around 20,000 distinct CDR3 sequences, approximately 5% of which are singletons. Time point defined: sample taken at primary tumor resection. Sequenced material: lung tumor tissue, taken at surgery. These receptors were taken from a female donor with early-stage non-small cell lung cancer.

This clonotype qualifies as medium-sized. The rearrangement uses TRBV6-6 and TRBJ1-6; D unresolved. With 5 bases removed from V and 5 bases from J, the gap between germline ends came to 16 bases. The CDR3 extends over 16 amino acids. The germline CDR1 and CDR2 sequences are MNHNY and SVGAGI (reference sequence). The CDR3 nucleotides are TGTGCCAGCAGTACCCGGGTATGGGCCGATAATTCACCCCTCCACTTT. Its protein product is CASSTRVWADNSPLHF.

The table lists this clonotype with many counts. The chain employs TRBV5-1 and TRBJ2-1, with no clear D. This CDR3 region has 13 residues. CDR1 SGHRS and CDR2 YFSETQ come from the germline V gene. V lost 4 bases, J lost 9 bases, and 14 bases lay in between. For the CDR3, the DNA is TGCGCCAGCAGCGCCATCCTACAGAGTGAGCAGTTCTTC. Its protein is CASSAILQSEQFF.

This clonotype has a count of ten or more. The chain is built from TRBV20-1 and TRBJ2-1; D gene uncertain. Germline loops: CDR1 DFQATT, CDR2 SNEGSKA (reference sequence). V was pared by 1 base and J by 3 bases, with 10 bases between. CDR3 length: 14 residues. The CDR3 nucleotides read TGCAGTGCTAGAGTCCCCAGAGACTACAATGAGCAGTTCTTC. As protein: CSARVPRDYNEQFF.

There are many counts of this clonotype. The chain combines TRBV29-1 with TRBJ2-1; 7 positions agree with TRBD2. The CDR3 is made up of 15 amino acids. Per the germline V gene, CDR1 is SQVTM and CDR2 is ANQGSEA. The junction had 14 bases not matched to a gene; V was cut back by 7 bases and J by 5 bases. The CDR3: CSARGDRTTNNEQFF. In DNA form, the CDR3 reads TGCAGCGCCCGGGGGGATCGGACAACCAACAATGAGCAGTTCTTC.

This clonotype showed up many times. The chain joins TRBV23-1 to TRBJ2-7, with D perhaps matching TRBD1 (6 bases). TRBV23-1 is sorted into the ORF group, with uncertain function. The CDR3 has 18 residues. The V gene lost 1 base and the J gene lost 1 base, with 20 bases spanning the gap. The CDR3 protein is CASSQWARQVRFSYEQYF. Written as DNA, the CDR3 is TGCGCCAGCAGTCAATGGGCCCGACAGGTCCGATTTTCCTACGAGCAGTACTTC.

Many counts were recorded for this clonotype. The chain is built from TRBV29-1 and TRBJ2-1, with D possibly being TRBD2 (5 bases). Trimming cost V 4 bases and J 8 bases, with 9 bases left between them. Germline CDR1 and CDR2: SQVTM and ANQGSEA. The CDR3 contains 11 residues. CDR3 residues: CSVVEVDEQFF. CDR3 DNA sequence: TGCAGCGTTGTGGAGGTCGATGAGCAGTTCTTC.

This clonotype was seen only a few times. The J gene is TRBJ1-1, the V gene TRBV5-4; 11 bases align to TRBD1. Trimming removed 3 bases from V and 3 bases from J; junction bases left unmatched: 1. The CDR3 consists of 14 residues. Germline V lookup: CDR1 SGHNT, CDR2 YYREEE (reference sequence). CDR3 sequence (DNA): TGTGCCAGCAGCTGGGGACAGGGGGACACTGAAGCTTTCTTT. This codes for CASSWGQGDTEAFF.

The V gene is TRBV11-2, the J gene TRBJ1-1; tentatively, D is TRBD1 (5 bases). Trimming removed 0 bases at V and 12 bases at J, with 14 bases between. The length of the CDR3 is 13 residues. Germline CDR1 and CDR2: SGHAT and FQNNGV. CDR3 bases: TGTGCCAGCAGCTTAGAAGGGACCATTCTACCTTTCTTT. It specifies CASSLEGTILPFF.

This chain joins TRBV20-1 and TRBJ2-7, with D unresolved. The CDR3 loop spans 14 amino acids. V was clipped by 2 bases and J by 5 bases, with 16 bases between them. Germline V gene data show CDR1 as DFQATT and CDR2 as SNEGSKA (reference sequence). The chain's CDR3 is CSARPSNRINEQYF. In nucleotides, the CDR3 is TGCAGTGCTAGACCATCGAATAGGATTAACGAGCAGTACTTC.

In its sample, this clonotype was seen many times. The chain is built from TRBV29-1 and TRBJ2-7, with 8 bases that match TRBD2. With 3 bases clipped from V and 3 bases from J, the junction kept 7 bases outside the gene matches. Germline V lookup: CDR1 SQVTM, CDR2 ANQGSEA. The CDR3 is 14 amino acids. The CDR3 sequence is CSVEGLAGIYEQYF. The CDR3 DNA is TGCAGCGTTGAGGGGCTAGCGGGTATCTACGAGCAGTACTTC.

The table lists this clonotype with a few counts. V usage is TRBV5-1 and J usage is TRBJ2-5; 16 bases map to TRBD2. This CDR3 is built from 18 residues. Germline CDR1 reads SGHRS; CDR2 reads YFSETQ. Trimming at V came to 2 bases and at J to 5 bases, leaving 9 bases not matched to a gene. The chain's CDR3 is CASSFGGLAGGRAETQYF. The CDR3 DNA reads TGCGCCAGCAGCTTTGGGGGACTAGCGGGAGGGCGCGCGGAGACCCAGTACTTC.

This clonotype was detected ten times or more. The V and J genes are TRBV28 and TRBJ1-2; 11 nucleotides align to TRBD1. The ends lost 2 bases at V and 0 bases at J; junction bases unmatched: 11. The CDR3 extends over 19 amino acids. Germline assignment: CDR1 MDHEN and CDR2 SYDVKM. CDR3 nucleotide sequence: TGTGCCAGCAGTTTAGTAGGGACAGGGGGAGATCAACCTAACTATGGCTACACCTTC. Protein sequence: CASSLVGTGGDQPNYGYTF.

Relative to its sample, this clonotype is medium-sized. The chain recombines TRBV6-1 with TRBJ1-2; D is unclear. This CDR3 spans 14 amino acids. CDR1 MNHNS and CDR2 SASEGT come from the germline V gene. With 2 bases removed from V and 8 bases from J, the gap between germline ends came to 15 bases. CDR3 in DNA: TGTGCCAGCAGTGAAAACAATAAGGGTGCGGGCTACACCTTC. It translates to CASSENNKGAGYTF.

This clonotype was counted at least ten times. The chain recombines TRBV19 with TRBJ1-2, with D perhaps TRBD1 (5 bases). This CDR3 has 12 amino acids. The germline V gene encodes CDR1 LNHDA and CDR2 SQIVND (reference sequence). Trimming removed 7 bases from V and 5 bases from J, with 11 bases in between. The CDR3 is CASNLKGYGYTF. CDR3 nucleotide sequence: TGTGCCAGTAATCTCAAGGGGTATGGCTACACCTTC.

By its share, this clonotype is medium-sized. The rearrangement joins TRBV5-8 to TRBJ2-7; D tentatively reads TRBD1 or TRBD2 (5 bases each). This CDR3 contains 15 residues. The V gene's germline CDR1 is SGHTS and CDR2 YDEGEE. V was trimmed by 3 bases and J by 6 bases, leaving 19 bases between them. The CDR3: CASSSRGQGKFEQYF. The CDR3, as DNA: TGTGCCAGCAGCTCGAGGGGTCAGGGAAAGTTCGAGCAGTACTTC.

This clonotype was picked up many times. CDR3 sequence (DNA): TGTGCCAGCAGTTTCCAGGGGGCTAATGAAAAACTGTTTTTT. Its translation is CASSFQGANEKLFF. The chain recombines TRBV12-3 or TRBV12-4 with TRBJ1-4; TRBD1 matches at 7 bases. The trim removed 3 bases at V and 3 bases at J, leaving 1 base unmatched. The CDR3 length is 14 residues.

This clonotype came up many times. This chain joins TRBV27 and TRBJ2-6, with D unclear. With 7 bases removed from V and 4 bases from J, the gap between germline ends came to 17 bases. The CDR3 consists of 16 residues. Germline V gene data show CDR1 as MNHEY and CDR2 as SMNVEV (reference sequence). DNA for the CDR3: TGTGCCAGCAAACTAAAGCATGGTGCAGGGGCCAACGTCCTGACTTTC. Encoded protein: CASKLKHGAGANVLTF.

This clonotype was picked up many times. The chain recombines TRBV7-9 with TRBJ2-1, with D perhaps TRBD1 (6 bases). Germline V lookup: CDR1 SEHNR, CDR2 FQNEAQ (reference sequence). V was trimmed by 5 bases and J by 1 base, leaving 15 bases between them. The length of the CDR3 is 16 residues. This CDR3 is CASSVTSRGSYNEQFF. Here the CDR3 DNA reads TGTGCCAGCAGCGTTACGAGTAGGGGGTCCTACAATGAGCAGTTCTTC.